The entry that follows covers one TCR beta chain sequence. Its antigen remains undetermined. No much larger clone is present one base from it, and per-base qualities are unavailable. The collaborating institutions used their own protocols to collect whole blood in K2EDTA tubes. For TCRbeta analysis, collaborators shipped samples in one of three forms: frozen whole blood, isolated PBMCs, or DNA extracted from either of those sample types. TCRbeta CDR3 regions were amplified from genomic DNA by means of the immunoSEQ Assay, a bias-controlled multiplex PCR. The authors processed their data as follows. Nucleated cell counts per sample were estimated from amplification of reference gene primers within the assay. To quantify the absolute abundance of each unique TCRbeta CDR3 rearrangement, sequence reads were collapsed and filtered. Productive Simpson clonality was computed per sample as the square root of Simpson's diversity index over productive rearrangements. What TCRdb holds here is the immuneACCESS table cut down to in-frame rearrangements. Part of the clones is not present; checked against another copy, under half of the missing clones reflect an unresolved V gene, and the others are unexplained. V and J calls and clone size come straight from that table; D and trimming were deduced from the DNA. Across this sample there are 150,000 or so clones, with approximately 90% seen only once. Clones ranked in the top ten supply around 3.2% of the sample.

The germline V gene provides CDR1 SGHRS and CDR2 YFSETQ. V and J lose 0 bases and 6 bases, and a span of 7 bases separates them. Including cysteine and phenylalanine, the CDR3 has 13 amino acids. The CDR3 DNA has 39 bases and is translated from base 1. The data derive from a study of blood T cell repertoires in COVID-19 (dated by TCRdb to the early 2020s). Turning to the overall study: Samples from collaborators originated in the United States, Italy and Spain and spanned both the acute and convalescent phases of COVID-19. The prospective study material was composed of cDNA or gDNA derived from T cells, B-cell-depleted T cells, or PBMCs. Deeply sampled blood TCRbeta repertoires from subjects exposed to, actively infected with, or recovered from COVID-19 were included in the dataset. The repertoires were released in a freely available public database meant as a resource for research on the immune response to SARS-CoV-2. The samples were drawn from two sources: the first 160 participants of the ongoing ImmuneRACE study, and 950 to 1,500 subjects contributed by 6 global collaborators. Sample metadata almost always included a de-identified subject ID, COVID-19 status, age in years and sex. HLA class I and class II types, where available, came from metadata supplied by the sample provider rather than from assay-based typing. Findings and caveats that apply to the study as a whole: The quantity of clinical and demographic metadata differed by source and by participant and was supplied without curation.

This chain joins TRBV5-1 to TRBJ1-5, with the D gene not clear enough to name. The TCR comes from a man aged 60-69 years with active or convalescent COVID-19. The source material was peripheral blood. The CDR3 is CASSLGGGQPQHF. Read as DNA, the sequence is TGCGCCAGCAGCTTGGGTGGAGGTCAGCCCCAGCATTTT.